This TCR beta chain was sequenced for a study of beta chain features in type 1 diabetes. Findings of the study overall: There were fewer insertions and more deletions at the VDJ junctions of type 1 diabetes patients. There was a moderate but significant shortening of TCRB CDR3s in all four CD4+ subsets of Type 1 diabetes patients.

cDNA synthesis used the whole RNA isolate, giving expressed TCRB sequences. TCRdb keeps only in-frame clones here, not all; method: immunoSEQ multiplex PCR. The table lists 300,000 to 350,000 clones, 13% of them singletons, with roughly 0.015% in the top ten. Per germline, CDR1 LNHDA and CDR2 SQIVND (reference sequence). V lost 3 bases to trimming and J lost 5 bases; unmatched junction nucleotides: 6. The CDR3 spans 15 residues. In regard to this clone: Its antigen remains unknown.

The receptor comes from a woman younger than 30 with type 1 diabetes. The chain couples TRBV19 to TRBJ2-5; TRBD1 matches 10 bases. The sample consisted of naive CD4+ T cells from blood. The CDR3 loop reads CASSIGTGVWETQYF. The CDR3 nucleotides read TGTGCCAGTAGTATTGGGACAGGGGTTTGGGAGACCCAGTACTTC.